One sample yielded the 5 T cell receptor beta chains listed below, sequenced in a study of shared clonotypes between healthy human individuals. This table comes from immunoSEQ multiplex PCR, and its TCRdb copy is limited to in-frame clones, with some not included. Here the sample spans about 650,000 clones, roughly 95% being singletons. Positive CCR7 selection of CD45RO-negative cells yielded the naive CD8 cells, and terminally differentiated effector memory CD45RA+ cells were excluded. What was sequenced was naive CD8+ T cells sorted from blood. All receptors derive from a woman aged 30 to 39 in good health.

The V gene is TRBV6-5, the J gene TRBJ2-1; possible D gene TRBD2, 6 bases. Germline V lookup: CDR1 MNHEY, CDR2 SVGAGI. This CDR3 region has 16 residues. The V end lost 0 bases, the J end lost 4 bases, and 13 bases lay between the germline ends. The CDR3 coding sequence is TGTGCCAGCAGTTACTCCGGCGGGACCAGTTACAATGAGCAGTTCTTC. Translating gives CASSYSGGTSYNEQFF.

This clone was recorded only once. This chain links TRBV11-3 with TRBJ1-1, with no clear D. This CDR3 spans 13 amino acids. The V gene's germline CDR1 is SGHNT and CDR2 YENEEA. V gave up 2 bases and J gave up 8 bases, with 12 bases separating them. CDR3: CASSLTRGSEAFF. CDR3 nucleotides: TGTGCCAGCAGCTTAACCCGGGGTTCGGAAGCTTTCTTT.

The gene calls are TRBV2 and TRBJ2-5; D unclear. V was pared by 8 bases and J by 3 bases, with 22 bases between. The CDR3 extends over 16 amino acids. Germline V CDR1 and CDR2: SNHLY, FYNNEI. CDR3 DNA: TGTGCCAGCTGGTGGTCGAGGACCACCAGTGAAGAGACCCAGTACTTC. Translated, it gives CASWWSRTTSEETQYF. Combining the CDR3 with reference TRBV2 and TRBJ2-5 gives the whole variable domain EPEVTQTPSHQVTQMGQEVILRCVPISNHLYFYWYRQILGQKVEFLVSFYNNEISEKSEIFDDQFSVERPDGSNFTLKIRSTKLEDSAMYFCASWWSRTTSEETQYFGPGTRLLVL.

The chain uses TRBV7-3 and TRBJ2-1; 14 nucleotides line up with TRBD2. This CDR3 comprises 18 residues. V dropped 5 bases and J dropped 6; count of bases not matched to a gene: 12. In germline, CDR1 is SGHTA, CDR2 FQGTGA. In nucleotides, the CDR3 is TGTGCCAGCAGCGTCGGGACTAGCGGGAGTACCCACTCCAATGAGCAGTTCTTC. Translation: CASSVGTSGSTHSNEQFF. Supplemented by reference TRBV7-3 and TRBJ2-1, the full variable domain reads GAGVSQTPSNKVTEKGKYVELRCDPISGHTALYWYRQSLGQGPEFLIYFQGTGAADDSGLPNDRFFAVRPEGSVSTLKIQRTERGDSAVYLCASSVGTSGSTHSNEQFFGPGTRLTVL.

In the case of this clone: The sample has other DNA sequences that encode this CDR3 too. The chain recombines TRBV28 with TRBJ1-1; D remains ambiguous. The CDR3 consists of 14 residues. The germline CDR1 and CDR2 sequences are MDHEN and SYDVKM. The V end was cut by 2 bases, the J end by 1 base, with 8 bases between. CDR3 sequence reads: CASSLTRRNTEAFF. CDR3 DNA sequence: TGTGCCAGCAGTTTAACTCGGAGGAACACTGAAGCTTTCTTT. The full variable domain, in which reference TRBV28 and TRBJ1-1 provide the parts outside the CDR3, is DVKVTQSSRYLVKRTGEKVFLECVQDMDHENMFWYRQDPGLGLRLIYFSYDVKMKEKGDIPEGYSVSREKKERFSLILESASTNQTSMYLCASSLTRRNTEAFFGQGTRLTVV.